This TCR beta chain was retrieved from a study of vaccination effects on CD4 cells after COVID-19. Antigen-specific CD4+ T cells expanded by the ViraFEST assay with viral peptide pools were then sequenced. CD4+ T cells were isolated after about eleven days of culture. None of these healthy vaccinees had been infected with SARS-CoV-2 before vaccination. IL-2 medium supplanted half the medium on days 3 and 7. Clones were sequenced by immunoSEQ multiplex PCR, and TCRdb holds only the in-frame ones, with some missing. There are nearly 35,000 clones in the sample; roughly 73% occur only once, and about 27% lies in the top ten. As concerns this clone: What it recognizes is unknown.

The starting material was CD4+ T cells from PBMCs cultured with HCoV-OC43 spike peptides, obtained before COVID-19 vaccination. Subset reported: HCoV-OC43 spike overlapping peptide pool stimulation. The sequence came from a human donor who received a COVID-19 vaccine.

CDR3 protein: CASRNTGGRETQYF. CDR3 DNA sequence: TGTGCCAGCAGAAATACAGGGGGGAGGGAGACCCAGTACTTC. This chain uses TRBV28 with TRBJ2-5, with TRBD1 matching over 8 bases. The V gene's germline CDR1 is MDHEN and CDR2 SYDVKM. The CDR3 contains 14 residues. Germline trimming cut 6 bases from V and 5 bases from J; bases unmatched to any gene: 8. Looking up the rest from reference TRBV28 and TRBJ2-5 gives the full variable domain: DVKVTQSSRYLVKRTGEKVFLECVQDMDHENMFWYRQDPGLGLRLIYFSYDVKMKEKGDIPEGYSVSREKKERFSLILESASTNQTSMYLCASRNTGGRETQYFGPGTRLLVL.